The present TCR beta chain was sequenced within a study of T cells in Graves' hyperthyroidism and ophthalmopathy. From RNA transcripts, TCR beta CDR3 regions were amplified. In the first-round RT-PCR of the TCR CDR3, the HTBI primer set was used. TCRdb redid the calling of the multiplex PCR reads with MiXCR, one entry per CDR3 protein. The data hold about 420,000 distinct CDR3 sequences, with around 13% observed a single time. This sequence originates from a woman aged 18-29 years with Graves' hyperthyroidism. The sequenced material came from blood.

CDR3: CASSEYYMGTGVLLSGANVLTF. Here the CDR3 DNA reads TGTGCCAGCAGTGAATATTATATGGGGACAGGGGTGCTCTTATCTGGGGCCAACGTCCTGACTTTC. The chain combines TRBV25-1 with TRBJ2-6, with 10 bases aligning to TRBD1. The germline V gene encodes CDR1 MGHDK and CDR2 SYGVNS. The CDR3 runs to 22 residues. The V segment lost 0 bases and the J segment 1 base; nucleotides outside the gene matches: 15.